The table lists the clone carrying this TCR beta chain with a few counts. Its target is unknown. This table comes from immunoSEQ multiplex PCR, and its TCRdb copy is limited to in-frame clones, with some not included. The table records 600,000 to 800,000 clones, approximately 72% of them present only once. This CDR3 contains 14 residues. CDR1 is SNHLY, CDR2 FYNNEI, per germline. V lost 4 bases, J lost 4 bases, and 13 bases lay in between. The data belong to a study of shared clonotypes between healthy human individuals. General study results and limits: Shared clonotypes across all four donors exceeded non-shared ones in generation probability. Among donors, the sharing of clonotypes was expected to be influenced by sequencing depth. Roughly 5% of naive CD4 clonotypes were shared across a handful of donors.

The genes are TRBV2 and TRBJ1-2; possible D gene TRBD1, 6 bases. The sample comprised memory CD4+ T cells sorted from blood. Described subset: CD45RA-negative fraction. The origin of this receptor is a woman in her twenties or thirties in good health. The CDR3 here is CASSGKTGVYGYTF. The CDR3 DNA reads TGTGCCAGCAGTGGAAAGACAGGCGTCTATGGCTACACCTTC.